This T cell receptor beta chain comes out of a study of blood T cell repertoires in COVID-19 (dated by TCRdb to the early 2020s). Describing the broader study: Samples covering the acute and convalescent phases of COVID-19 were provided by collaborators in the United States, Italy and Spain. The dataset comprised deeply sampled blood TCRbeta repertoires from subjects exposed to, actively infected with, or recovered from COVID-19. The repertoires were released in a freely available public database meant as a resource for research on the immune response to SARS-CoV-2. The samples were drawn from two sources: the first 160 participants of the ongoing ImmuneRACE study, and 1,000 to 1,500 subjects contributed by 6 global collaborators. HLA class I and class II types, where available, came from metadata supplied by the sample provider rather than from assay-based typing. The material from the prospective study consisted of cDNA or gDNA derived from T cells, B-cell-depleted T cells, or PBMCs. Sample metadata almost always included a de-identified subject ID, COVID-19 status, age in years and sex.

One collaborating source in Seattle enrolled patients while the patients were actively infected and followed the patients over time throughout the course of disease. Collaborating institutions collected whole blood in K2EDTA tubes following their own protocols. Collaborator samples were shipped for TCRbeta analysis as frozen whole blood, isolated PBMCs, or DNA extracted from either sample type. Comment on this clone: The target of this receptor is not known. Nothing much larger sits one base from this clone, and base qualities are not available.

From cysteine to phenylalanine, the CDR3 is 14 amino acids long. Just CDR3 DNA is preserved here, 42 bases in frame from base 1. In the germline V gene, CDR1 corresponds to LGHNA and CDR2 to YNFKEQ. V lost 3 bases and J lost 6 bases, and the count of bases not matched to a germline gene is 6. What the authors observed across the whole study: How much clinical and demographic metadata was included differed by source and by participant, and the metadata was provided uncurated.

TCRbeta CDR3 regions were amplified from genomic DNA using the immunoSEQ Assay, a bias-controlled multiplex PCR. On the authors' methods: Nucleated cell counts per sample were estimated from amplification of reference gene primers within the assay. Sequence reads were collapsed and filtered to measure the absolute abundance of every unique TCRbeta CDR3 rearrangement. For each sample, productive Simpson clonality was calculated by taking the square root of Simpson's diversity index across productive rearrangements. This is the immuneACCESS table as TCRdb keeps it, with only in-frame sequences that have V and J called. A part of the clones is gone; compared with another copy, unresolved V genes explain less than half, and the rest is unexplained. D and trimming were read from the DNA, whereas the V and J calls and clone size are those reported in that table. The sample data list about 250,000 clones, and about 83% of these were observed just once. The biggest ten clones account for roughly 6.2% of the sample.

Recombination linked TRBV4-2 to TRBJ1-2; a stretch of 8 junction bases matches TRBD1. Material: peripheral blood. The TCR originated in a woman older than 75 with COVID-19, enrolled during active disease. The DNA sequence is as follows: TGTGCCAGCAGCCAGGGGGACAGGAAACATGGCTACACCTTC. Protein translation: CASSQGDRKHGYTF.